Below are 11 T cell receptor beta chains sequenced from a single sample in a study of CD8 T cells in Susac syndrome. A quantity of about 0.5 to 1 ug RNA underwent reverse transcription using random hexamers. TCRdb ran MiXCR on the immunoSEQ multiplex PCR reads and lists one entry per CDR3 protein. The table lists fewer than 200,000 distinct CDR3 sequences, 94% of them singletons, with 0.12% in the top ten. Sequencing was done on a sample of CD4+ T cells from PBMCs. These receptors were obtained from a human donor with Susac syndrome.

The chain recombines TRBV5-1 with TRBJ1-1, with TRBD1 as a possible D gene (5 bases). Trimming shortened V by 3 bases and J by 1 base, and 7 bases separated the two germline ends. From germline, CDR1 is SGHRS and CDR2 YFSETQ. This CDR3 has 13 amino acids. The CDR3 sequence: CASSYQGNTEAFF. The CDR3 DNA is TGCGCCAGCAGCTACCAGGGGAACACTGAAGCTTTCTTT.

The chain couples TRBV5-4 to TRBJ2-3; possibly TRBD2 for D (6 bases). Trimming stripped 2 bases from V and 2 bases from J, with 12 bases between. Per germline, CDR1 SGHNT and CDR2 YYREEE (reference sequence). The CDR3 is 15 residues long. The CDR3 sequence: CASSFYSGPTDTQYF. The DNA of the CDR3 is TGTGCCAGCAGCTTTTATAGCGGACCCACAGATACGCAGTATTTT.

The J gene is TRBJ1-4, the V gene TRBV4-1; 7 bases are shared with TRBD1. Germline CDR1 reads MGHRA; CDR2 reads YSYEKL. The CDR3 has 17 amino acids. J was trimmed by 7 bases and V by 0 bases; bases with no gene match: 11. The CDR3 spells CASSQDWATGAGEKLFF. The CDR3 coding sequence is TGCGCCAGCAGCCAAGATTGGGCAACAGGGGCAGGTGAAAAACTGTTTTTT.

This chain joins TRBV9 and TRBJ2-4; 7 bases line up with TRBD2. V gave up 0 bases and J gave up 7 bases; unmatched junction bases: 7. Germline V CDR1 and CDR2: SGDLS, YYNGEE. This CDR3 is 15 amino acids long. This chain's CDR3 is CASSVGGGSWNIQYF. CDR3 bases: TGTGCCAGCAGCGTAGGGGGGGGAAGCTGGAACATTCAGTACTTC.

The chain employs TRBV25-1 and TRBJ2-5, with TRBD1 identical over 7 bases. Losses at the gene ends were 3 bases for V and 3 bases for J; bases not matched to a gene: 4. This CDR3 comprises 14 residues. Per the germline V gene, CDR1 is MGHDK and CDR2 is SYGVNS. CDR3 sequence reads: CASSDPGQKETQYF. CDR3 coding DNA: TGTGCCAGCAGTGACCCGGGACAGAAAGAGACCCAGTACTTC.

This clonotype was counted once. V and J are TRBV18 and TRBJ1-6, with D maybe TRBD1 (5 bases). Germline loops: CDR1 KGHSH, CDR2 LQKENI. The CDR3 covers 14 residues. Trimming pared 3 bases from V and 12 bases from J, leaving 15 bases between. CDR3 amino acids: CASSPDPGPLPLHF. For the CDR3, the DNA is TGTGCCAGCTCACCTGATCCGGGACCGCTACCCCTCCACTTT.

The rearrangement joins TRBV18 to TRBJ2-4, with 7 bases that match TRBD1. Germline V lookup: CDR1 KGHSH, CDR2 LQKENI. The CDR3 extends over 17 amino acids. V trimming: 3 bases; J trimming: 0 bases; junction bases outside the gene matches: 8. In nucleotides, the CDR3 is TGTGCCAGCTCACCGTTGGGACAGAATCTAGCCAAAAACATTCAGTACTTC. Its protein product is CASSPLGQNLAKNIQYF. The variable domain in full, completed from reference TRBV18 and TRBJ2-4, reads NAGVMQNPRHLVRRRGQEARLRCSPMKGHSHVYWYRQLPEEGLKFMVYLQKENIIDESGMPKERFSAEFPKEGPSILRIQQVVRGDSAAYFCASSPLGQNLAKNIQYFGAGTRLSVL.

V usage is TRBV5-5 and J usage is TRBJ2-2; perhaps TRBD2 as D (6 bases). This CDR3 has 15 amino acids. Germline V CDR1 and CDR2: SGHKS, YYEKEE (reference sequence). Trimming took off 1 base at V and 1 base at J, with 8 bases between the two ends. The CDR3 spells CASSLNSGNTGELFF. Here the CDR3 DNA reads TGTGCCAGCAGCTTGAATAGCGGGAACACCGGGGAGCTGTTTTTT.

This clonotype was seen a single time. The CDR3 DNA sequence: TGCGCCAGCAGCCAAGATCGGCTAGCGGGGGGGGAGCAGTTCTTC. Its protein is CASSQDRLAGGEQFF. J is TRBJ2-1 and V is TRBV4-1, with 12 bases identical to TRBD2. The V segment lost 0 bases and the J segment 10 bases; nucleotides outside the gene matches: 4. This CDR3 comprises 15 residues. The V gene's germline CDR1 is MGHRA and CDR2 YSYEKL.

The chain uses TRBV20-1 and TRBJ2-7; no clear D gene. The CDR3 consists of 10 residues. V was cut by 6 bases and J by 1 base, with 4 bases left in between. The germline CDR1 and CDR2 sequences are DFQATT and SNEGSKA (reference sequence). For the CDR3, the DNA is TGCAGTGCCCAGTCCTACGAGCAGTACTTC. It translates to CSAQSYEQYF.

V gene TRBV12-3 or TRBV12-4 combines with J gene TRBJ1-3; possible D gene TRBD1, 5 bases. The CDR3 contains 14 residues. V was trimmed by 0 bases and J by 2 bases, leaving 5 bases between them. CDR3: CASSLAGAGNTIYF. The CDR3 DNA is TGTGCCAGCAGTTTAGCAGGGGCTGGAAACACCATATATTTT.